The 14 T cell receptor beta chains below were found in one sample sequenced in a study of CD8 T cells in Susac syndrome. Reverse transcription of about 0.5 to 1 ug RNA was performed with random hexamers. TCRdb reanalysed the immunoSEQ multiplex PCR reads using MiXCR and keeps one entry per CDR3 protein. The data show about 300,000 distinct CDR3 sequences, with roughly 85% seen just once and approximately 0.2% held by the top ten. Sequencing used CD8+ T cells from PBMCs. Receptor source: a human donor with multiple sclerosis.

The rearrangement links TRBV20-1 to TRBJ2-7; tentatively, D is TRBD1 (6 bases). The CDR3 is made up of 15 amino acids. Per germline, CDR1 DFQATT and CDR2 SNEGSKA (reference sequence). Between the trimmed V and J ends, which lost 3 bases and 1 base, there was a span of 16 bases. CDR3: CSARDQGQHSYEQYF. CDR3 sequence (DNA): TGCAGTGCTAGGGACCAAGGACAGCATTCCTACGAGCAGTACTTC.

This chain joins TRBV7-9 and TRBJ2-1, with TRBD2 matching 7 bases. Germline CDR1 reads SEHNR; CDR2 reads FQNEAQ (reference sequence). The CDR3 covers 15 residues. The ends lost 4 bases at V and 5 bases at J; junction bases unmatched: 8. The CDR3 protein is CASSSGLVGDNEQFF. DNA for the CDR3: TGTGCCAGCAGCTCCGGACTAGTAGGAGACAATGAGCAGTTCTTC. Together with reference TRBV7-9 and TRBJ2-1, the CDR3 gives the full variable domain: DTGVSQNPRHKITKRGQNVTFRCDPISEHNRLYWYRQTLGQGPEFLTYFQNEAQLEKSRLLSDRFSAERPKGSFSTLEIQRTEQGDSAMYLCASSSGLVGDNEQFFGPGTRLTVL.

This sequence joins TRBV19 and TRBJ2-1, with 8 bases aligning to TRBD1. The CDR3 contains 16 residues. Germline CDR1 reads LNHDA; CDR2 reads SQIVND (reference sequence). With V trimmed by 1 base and J by 7 bases, 9 bases remained unmatched. CDR3 in DNA: TGTGCCAGTAGTATAGGGGCAGGGGGCCCTTGGAATGAGCAGTTCTTC. Translated: CASSIGAGGPWNEQFF. The complete variable domain, with remaining parts taken from reference TRBV19 and TRBJ2-1, reads DGGITQSPKYLFRKEGQNVTLSCEQNLNHDAMYWYRQDPGQGLRLIYYSQIVNDFQKGDIAEGYSVSREKKESFPLTVTSAQKNPTAFYLCASSIGAGGPWNEQFFGPGTRLTVL.

J is TRBJ2-7 and V is TRBV30, with 9 bases fitting TRBD2. This CDR3 has 14 amino acids. V was clipped by 0 bases and J by 3 bases; unmatched bases: 3. The V gene's germline CDR1 is GTSNPN and CDR2 SVGIG (reference sequence). In DNA form, the CDR3 reads TGTGCCTGGAGTGTTGATAGCGGGAGCTACGAGCAGTACTTC. Amino acids: CAWSVDSGSYEQYF.

The genes are TRBV18 and TRBJ1-2; D not certain. There are 14 residues in the CDR3. CDR1 KGHSH and CDR2 LQKENI come from the germline V gene. Trimming removed 5 bases from V and 4 bases from J, with 14 bases in between. The CDR3 reads CASSSGLSLYGYTF. The DNA for the CDR3 is TGTGCCAGCTCATCCGGACTCTCTCTCTATGGCTACACCTTC. Full variable domain (rest looked up from reference TRBV18 and TRBJ1-2): NAGVMQNPRHLVRRRGQEARLRCSPMKGHSHVYWYRQLPEEGLKFMVYLQKENIIDESGMPKERFSAEFPKEGPSILRIQQVVRGDSAAYFCASSSGLSLYGYTFGSGTRLTVV.

This clonotype was observed a handful of times. The V and J genes are TRBV20-1 and TRBJ1-4; D is uncertain. Germline V gene sequence: CDR1 DFQATT, CDR2 SNEGSKA (reference sequence). This CDR3 has 14 amino acids. V lost 6 bases and J lost 0, with 11 bases in between. For the CDR3, the DNA is TGCAGTGCCCCGGACGGCGCAACTAATGAAAAACTGTTTTTT. Translation gives CSAPDGATNEKLFF.

J is TRBJ2-7 and V is TRBV5-4; no definite D call. The CDR3 totals 15 residues. The V and J ends lost 0 bases and 3 bases respectively, with 13 bases between them. Germline CDR1 and CDR2: SGHNT and YYREEE (reference sequence). The CDR3 DNA sequence: TGTGCCAGCAGCTTGGACGGCACCGTGATCTACGAGCAGTACTTC. It specifies CASSLDGTVIYEQYF.

V usage is TRBV27 and J usage is TRBJ2-1, with 9 positions matching TRBD2. The CDR3 has 16 residues. Germline V CDR1 and CDR2: MNHEY, SMNVEV (reference sequence). J lost 7 bases, V lost 5 bases, and 12 bases had no gene match. The chain's CDR3 is CASSVTLGGRVNEQFF. In DNA form, the CDR3 reads TGTGCCAGCAGTGTGACCTTGGGCGGGAGGGTAAATGAGCAGTTCTTC.

This clonotype has only a few counts. The CDR3 sequence is CASSSQQGAGYEQYF. DNA of the CDR3: TGTGCCAGCAGTTCCCAACAGGGGGCGGGATACGAGCAGTACTTC. The chain uses TRBV28 and TRBJ2-7, with 9 bases matching TRBD1. The CDR3 spans 15 residues. Germline V gene data show CDR1 as MDHEN and CDR2 as SYDVKM. V dropped 4 bases and J dropped 4; count of bases not matched to a gene: 8.

The chain uses TRBV25-1 and TRBJ2-3; 8 bases are shared with TRBD2. In germline, CDR1 is MGHDK, CDR2 SYGVNS. This CDR3 comprises 15 residues. The V and J ends lost 4 bases and 0 bases, in that order; junction bases with no gene match: 3. The DNA of the CDR3 is TGTGCCAGCAGTGTCGGCGGGGGGAGCACAGATACGCAGTATTTT. This sequence encodes CASSVGGGSTDTQYF. Complete variable domain (other parts from reference TRBV25-1 and TRBJ2-3): EADIYQTPRYLVIGTGKKITLECSQTMGHDKMYWYQQDPGMELHLIHYSYGVNSTEKGDLSSESTVSRIRTEHFPLTLESARPSHTSQYLCASSVGGGSTDTQYFGPGTRLTVL.

This clonotype was seen a few times. This chain joins TRBV6-2 or TRBV6-3 and TRBJ2-1, with TRBD2 matching 7 bases. The germline V gene encodes CDR1 MNHEY and CDR2 SVGEGT. Trimming cost V 0 bases and J 8 bases; bases outside gene matches: 13. This CDR3 has 17 residues. This chain's CDR3 is CASSYSSLRGSLDEQFF. In nucleotides, the CDR3 is TGTGCCAGCAGTTACTCAAGTCTGCGCGGGAGCTTAGATGAGCAGTTCTTC.

This clonotype was counted between two and nine times. An end of the junction does not agree with germline; a read error may underlie this. V gene TRBV4-1 combines with J gene TRBJ2-3; 8 bases map to TRBD1. The CDR3 length is 12 residues. Germline CDR1 is MGHRA and CDR2 is YSYEKL. CDR3 region: CASSQEGTGVDF. Here the CDR3 DNA reads TGCGCCAGCAGCCAAGAGGGGACAGGAGTGGATTTT.

The chain couples TRBV28 to TRBJ2-2; D possibly corresponds to TRBD2 (6 bases). The CDR3 covers 15 residues. V was cut by 3 bases and J by 1 base, with 9 bases left in between. Per the germline V gene, CDR1 is MDHEN and CDR2 is SYDVKM. The CDR3 region is CASSFVRGNTGELFF. DNA of the CDR3: TGTGCCAGCAGTTTTGTGCGGGGGAACACCGGGGAGCTGTTTTTT.

The chain employs TRBV4-3 and TRBJ2-7; 8 bases agree with TRBD1. The CDR3 runs 14 residues. Per germline, CDR1 LGHNA and CDR2 YSLEER. The V gene end was trimmed by 0 bases and the J gene end by 4 bases; junction bases not matched to a gene: 2. CDR3 sequence (DNA): TGCGCCAGCAGCCAAGACGGGACAGGATACGAGCAGTACTTC. It specifies CASSQDGTGYEQYF.